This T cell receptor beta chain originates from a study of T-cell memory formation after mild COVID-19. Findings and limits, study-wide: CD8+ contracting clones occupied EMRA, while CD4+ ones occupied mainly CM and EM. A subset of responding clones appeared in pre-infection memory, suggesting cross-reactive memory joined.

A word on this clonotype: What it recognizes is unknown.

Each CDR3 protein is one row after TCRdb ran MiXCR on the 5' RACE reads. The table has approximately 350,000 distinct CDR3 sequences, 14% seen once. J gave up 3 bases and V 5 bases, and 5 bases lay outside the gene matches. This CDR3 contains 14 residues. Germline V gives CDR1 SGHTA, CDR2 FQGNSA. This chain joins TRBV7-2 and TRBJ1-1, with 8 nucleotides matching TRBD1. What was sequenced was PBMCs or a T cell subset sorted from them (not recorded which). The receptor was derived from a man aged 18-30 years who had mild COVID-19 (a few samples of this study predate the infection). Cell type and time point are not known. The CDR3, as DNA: TGTGCCAGCAGCGCAGACAGGGGCTACACTGAAGCTTTCTTT. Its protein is CASSADRGYTEAFF.